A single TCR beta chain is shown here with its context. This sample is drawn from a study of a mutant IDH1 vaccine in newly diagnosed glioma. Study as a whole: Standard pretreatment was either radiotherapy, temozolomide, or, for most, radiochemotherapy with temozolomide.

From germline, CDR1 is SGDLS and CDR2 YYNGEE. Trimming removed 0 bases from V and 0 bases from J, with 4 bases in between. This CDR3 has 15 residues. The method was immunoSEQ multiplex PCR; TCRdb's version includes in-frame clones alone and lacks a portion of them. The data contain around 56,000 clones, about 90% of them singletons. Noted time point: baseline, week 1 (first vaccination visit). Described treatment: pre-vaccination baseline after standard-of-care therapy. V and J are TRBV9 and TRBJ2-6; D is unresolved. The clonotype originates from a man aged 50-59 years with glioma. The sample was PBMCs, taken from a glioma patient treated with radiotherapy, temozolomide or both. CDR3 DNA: TGTGCCAGCAGCGTAGGCGACTCTGGGGCCAACGTCCTGACTTTC. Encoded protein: CASSVGDSGANVLTF.